This passage covers 7 T cell receptor beta chains from one sample sequenced in a study of brain T cells in children with intractable seizures. Produced via immunoSEQ multiplex PCR; TCRdb's table is partial and in-frame only. The table has 110,000 or so clones, 90% to 95% seen once. The sample consisted of peripheral blood, taken at surgery. The origin of the receptors is a boy in the first two years of life with hemimegalencephaly and intractable seizures.

V and J are TRBV6-5 and TRBJ1-6; 8 nucleotides agree with TRBD1. The CDR3 extends over 15 amino acids. Losses at the gene ends were 6 bases for V and 4 bases for J; bases not matched to a gene: 5. The germline V gene has CDR1 MNHEY and CDR2 SVGAGI. The CDR3 DNA sequence: TGTGCCAGCAGATCCGGACAGGGATATAATTCACCCCTCCACTTT. This translates into CASRSGQGYNSPLHF.

The gene calls are TRBV28 and TRBJ1-2, with D unclear. Deletions cut 6 bases from V and 4 bases from J, with 9 bases between. The CDR3 totals 12 residues. The V gene's germline CDR1 is MDHEN and CDR2 SYDVKM. The CDR3 region is CASSARLYGYTF. The CDR3 DNA reads as TGTGCCAGCAGCGCGAGACTCTATGGCTACACCTTC.

This sequence joins TRBV27 and TRBJ2-3; D is unclear. The CDR3 covers 12 residues. The germline V gene has CDR1 MNHEY and CDR2 SMNVEV (reference sequence). Trimming cost V 5 bases and J 0 bases, with 3 bases left between them. The CDR3 loop is CASSLSTDTQYF. CDR3 in DNA: TGTGCCAGCAGTCTAAGCACAGATACGCAGTATTTT.

This chain connects TRBV20-1 to TRBJ2-3; a possible D gene is TRBD2 (6 bases). Trimming took 3 bases from V and 1 from J, leaving 14 bases between them. This CDR3 contains 15 residues. CDR1 DFQATT and CDR2 SNEGSKA come from the germline V gene (reference sequence). In nucleotides, the CDR3 is TGCAGTGCTAGTCGGGTGGGACTTCGCACAGATACGCAGTATTTT. Translating gives CSASRVGLRTDTQYF.

This CDR3 is CSVHLAITYEQYF. The DNA of the CDR3 is TGCAGCGTCCACCTAGCGATCACCTACGAGCAGTACTTC. The gene calls are TRBV29-1 and TRBJ2-7; TRBD2 is a possible D gene (6 bases). Trimming pared 6 bases from V and 2 bases from J, leaving 14 bases between. CDR3 length: 13 residues. Per the germline V gene, CDR1 is SQVTM and CDR2 is ANQGSEA.

This chain links TRBV6-1 with TRBJ2-1, with 8 bases fitting TRBD2. Trimming cost V 2 bases and J 7 bases; bases outside gene matches: 10. CDR1 and CDR2 (germline): MNHNS, SASEGT. The CDR3 runs to 16 residues. The CDR3 DNA reads as TGTGCCAGCAGTGAAAATGGGCTAGCGGGCGGGAATGAGCAGTTCTTC. Protein: CASSENGLAGGNEQFF.

The genes are TRBV3-1 (or the pseudogene TRBV3-2) and TRBJ2-2; D may be TRBD2 (5 bases). Per the germline V gene, CDR1 is LGHDT and CDR2 is YNNKEL (reference sequence). This CDR3 region has 19 residues. V lost 0 bases, J lost 1 base, and 18 bases lay in between. CDR3 sequence (DNA): TGTGCCAGCAGCCAAGATAGGTGGCTGCGGGTAAGGAACACCGGGGAGCTGTTTTTT. It translates to CASSQDRWLRVRNTGELFF.